This TCR beta chain was recovered during a study of blood T cell repertoires in COVID-19. In the source study's methods: Estimates of nucleated cell counts were drawn from the amplification of reference gene primers. Sequenced by immunoSEQ multiplex PCR; TCRdb stores in-frame clones only, minus some. V and J calls and clone size are as listed in that table; D and trimming were resolved from the DNA. Among some 330,000 clones listed, 85% to 90% were seen once. Individuals aged about 18 to 89 years were recruited from 24 US areas. The germline V gene encodes CDR1 KGHDR and CDR2 SFDVKD. The CDR3 length is 13 residues. The V end lost 0 bases, the J end lost 5 bases, and 6 bases lay between the germline ends.

The J gene is TRBJ1-1, the V gene TRBV24-1; D ambiguous. This TCR came from a man aged 30-40 years who had recovered from COVID-19. Sequenced sample: PBMCs or T cells enriched from blood (not recorded which). CDR3 in amino acids: CATSDLGGTEAFF. CDR3 DNA: TGTGCCACCAGTGATTTGGGAGGGACTGAAGCTTTCTTT.